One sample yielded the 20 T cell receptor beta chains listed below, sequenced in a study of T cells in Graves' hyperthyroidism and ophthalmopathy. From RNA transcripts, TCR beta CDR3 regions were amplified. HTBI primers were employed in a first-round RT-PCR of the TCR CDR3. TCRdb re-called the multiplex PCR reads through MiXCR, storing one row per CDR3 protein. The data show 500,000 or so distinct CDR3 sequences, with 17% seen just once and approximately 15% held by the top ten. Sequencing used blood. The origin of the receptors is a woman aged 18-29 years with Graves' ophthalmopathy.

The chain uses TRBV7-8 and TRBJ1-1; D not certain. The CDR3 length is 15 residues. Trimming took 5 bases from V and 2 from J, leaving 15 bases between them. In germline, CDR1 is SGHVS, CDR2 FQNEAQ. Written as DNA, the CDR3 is TGTGCCAGCAGCAAACCTGTTGGGAGAAACACTGAAGCTTTCTTT. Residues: CASSKPVGRNTEAFF.

For the CDR3, the DNA is TGTGCCAGCAGCGTAGTTGAGGGCACAGATACGCAGTATTTT. Its translation: CASSVVEGTDTQYF. The rearrangement links TRBV9 to TRBJ2-3, with unresolved D. The germline CDR1 and CDR2 sequences are SGDLS and YYNGEE. The V and J ends lost 0 bases and 1 base respectively, with 6 bases between them. The CDR3 is 14 residues long.

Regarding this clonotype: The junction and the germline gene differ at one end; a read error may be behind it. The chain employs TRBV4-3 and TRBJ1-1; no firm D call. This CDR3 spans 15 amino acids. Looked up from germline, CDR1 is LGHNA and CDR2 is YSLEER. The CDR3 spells CASSPQQQSYTGAFF. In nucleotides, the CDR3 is TGCGCCAGCAGCCCGCAACAGCAGTCGTACACTGGAGCTTTCTTT.

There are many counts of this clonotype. The CDR3 here is CASSSDRGYEAFF. The CDR3 DNA is TGTGCCAGCAGCTCGGACAGGGGATATGAAGCTTTCTTT. The rearrangement links TRBV11-2 to TRBJ1-1; the match to TRBD1 covers 9 bases. The CDR3 extends over 13 amino acids. CDR1 is SGHAT, CDR2 FQNNGV, per germline. Losses at the gene ends were 4 bases for V and 7 bases for J; bases not matched to a gene: 4.

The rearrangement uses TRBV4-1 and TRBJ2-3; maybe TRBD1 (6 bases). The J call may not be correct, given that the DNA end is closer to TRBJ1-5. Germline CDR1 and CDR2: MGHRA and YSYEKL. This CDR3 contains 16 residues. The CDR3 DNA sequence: TGCGCCAGCAGCCAAGAGGAAGGGGGAGGCACAGATACGCAGCATTTT. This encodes CASSQEEGGGTDTQHF.

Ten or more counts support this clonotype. CDR3 coding DNA: TGTGCCAGCAGTTTAGGGGCGCCAGATACGCAGTATTTT. Protein sequence: CASSLGAPDTQYF. The rearrangement links TRBV12-3 or TRBV12-4 to TRBJ2-3; D ambiguous. Trimming stripped 1 base from V and 4 bases from J, with 6 bases between. There are 13 residues in the CDR3.

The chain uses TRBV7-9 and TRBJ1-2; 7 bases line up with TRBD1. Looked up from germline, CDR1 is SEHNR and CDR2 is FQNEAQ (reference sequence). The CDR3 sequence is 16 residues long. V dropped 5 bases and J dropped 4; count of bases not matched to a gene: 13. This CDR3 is CASSPKYRGTVYGYTF. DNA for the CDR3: TGTGCCAGCAGCCCCAAATATCGGGGGACAGTCTATGGCTACACCTTC.

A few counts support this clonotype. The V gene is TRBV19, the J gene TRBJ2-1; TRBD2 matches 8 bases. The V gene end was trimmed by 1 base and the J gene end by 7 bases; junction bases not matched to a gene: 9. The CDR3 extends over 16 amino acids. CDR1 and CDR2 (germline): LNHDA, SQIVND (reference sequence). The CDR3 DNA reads TGTGCCAGTAGTATAGCGGCGGCGGGAGGCCCAAATGAGCAGTTCTTC. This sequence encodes CASSIAAAGGPNEQFF.

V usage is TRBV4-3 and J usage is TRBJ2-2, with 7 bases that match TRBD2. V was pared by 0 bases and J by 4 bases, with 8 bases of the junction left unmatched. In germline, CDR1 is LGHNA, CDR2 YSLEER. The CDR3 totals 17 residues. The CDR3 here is CASSQDGAGVSTGELFF. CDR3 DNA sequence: TGCGCCAGCAGCCAAGACGGGGCGGGAGTTTCCACCGGGGAGCTGTTTTTT.

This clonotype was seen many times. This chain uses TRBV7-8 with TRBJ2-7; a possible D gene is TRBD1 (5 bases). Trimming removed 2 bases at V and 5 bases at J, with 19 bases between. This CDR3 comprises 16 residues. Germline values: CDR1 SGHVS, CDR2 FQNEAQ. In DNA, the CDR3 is TGTGCCAGCAGCTTACCTCAGGGAAACGTCGGCCACGAGCAGTACTTC. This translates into CASSLPQGNVGHEQYF.

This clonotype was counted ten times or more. The CDR3, as DNA: TGTGCCAGCAGTGTACAAGACAGCGTCAATGAAAAACTGTTTTTT. Its translation is CASSVQDSVNEKLFF. This chain joins TRBV2 and TRBJ1-4; D perhaps matches TRBD1 (5 bases). Trimming took off 4 bases at V and 5 bases at J, with 14 bases between the two ends. The CDR3 loop spans 15 amino acids. Per germline, CDR1 SNHLY and CDR2 FYNNEI.

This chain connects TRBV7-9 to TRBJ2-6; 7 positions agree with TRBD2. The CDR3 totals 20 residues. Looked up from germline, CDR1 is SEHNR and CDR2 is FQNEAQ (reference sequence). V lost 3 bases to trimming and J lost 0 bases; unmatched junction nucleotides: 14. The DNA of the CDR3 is TGTGCCAGCAGCTTTCGACCGATCGGGAGGAAACCCTCTGGGGCCAACGTCCTGACTTTC. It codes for CASSFRPIGRKPSGANVLTF.

For the CDR3, the DNA is TGTGCCTGGATTAAAATAGGGAGTAGCGAAGAGACCCAGTACTTC. Its protein is CAWIKIGSSEETQYF. The chain is built from TRBV30 and TRBJ2-5, with a possible D match to TRBD2 (5 bases). V shed 4 bases and J shed 3 bases, with 18 bases lying between them. The CDR3 runs to 15 residues. Germline V gives CDR1 GTSNPN, CDR2 SVGIG (reference sequence). The complete variable domain, with remaining parts taken from reference TRBV30 and TRBJ2-5, reads SQTIHQWPATLVQPVGSPLSLECTVEGTSNPNLYWYRQAAGRGLQLLFYSVGIGQISSEVPQNLSASRPQDRQFILSSKKLLLSDSGFYLCAWIKIGSSEETQYFGPGTRLLVL.

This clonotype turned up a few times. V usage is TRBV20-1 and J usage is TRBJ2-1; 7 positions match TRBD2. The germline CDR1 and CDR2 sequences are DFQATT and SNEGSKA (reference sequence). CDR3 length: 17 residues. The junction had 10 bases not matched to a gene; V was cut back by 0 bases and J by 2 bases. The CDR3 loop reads CSARDPRLAYTYNEQFF. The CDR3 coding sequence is TGCAGTGCTAGAGACCCCCGACTAGCATATACCTACAATGAGCAGTTCTTC.

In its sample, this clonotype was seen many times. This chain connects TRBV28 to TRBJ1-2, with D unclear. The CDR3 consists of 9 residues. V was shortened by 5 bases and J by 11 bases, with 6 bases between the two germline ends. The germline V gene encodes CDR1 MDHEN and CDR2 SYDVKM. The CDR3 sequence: CASSTPYTF. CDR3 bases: TGTGCCAGCAGTACCCCGTACACCTTC.

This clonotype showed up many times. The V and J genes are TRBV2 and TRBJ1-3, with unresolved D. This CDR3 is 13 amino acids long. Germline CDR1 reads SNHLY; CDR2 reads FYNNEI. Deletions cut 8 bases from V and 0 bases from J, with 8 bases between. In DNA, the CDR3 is TGTGCCAGCTCAGGCAGCTCTGGAAACACCATATATTTT. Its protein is CASSGSSGNTIYF. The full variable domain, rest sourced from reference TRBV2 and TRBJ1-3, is EPEVTQTPSHQVTQMGQEVILRCVPISNHLYFYWYRQILGQKVEFLVSFYNNEISEKSEIFDDQFSVERPDGSNFTLKIRSTKLEDSAMYFCASSGSSGNTIYFGEGSWLTVV.

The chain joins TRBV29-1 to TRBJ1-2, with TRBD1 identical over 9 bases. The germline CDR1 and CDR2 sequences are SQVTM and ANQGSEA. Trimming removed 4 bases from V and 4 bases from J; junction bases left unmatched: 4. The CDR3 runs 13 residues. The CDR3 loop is CSVGGQGRYGYTF. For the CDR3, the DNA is TGCAGCGTTGGGGGACAGGGTCGCTATGGCTACACCTTC.

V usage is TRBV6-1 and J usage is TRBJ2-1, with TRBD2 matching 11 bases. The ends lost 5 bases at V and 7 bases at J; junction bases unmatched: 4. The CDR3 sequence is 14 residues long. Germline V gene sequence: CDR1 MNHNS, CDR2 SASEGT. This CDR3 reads CASSRSGRANEQFF. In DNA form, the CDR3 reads TGTGCCAGCAGTCGTAGCGGGAGGGCGAATGAGCAGTTCTTC.

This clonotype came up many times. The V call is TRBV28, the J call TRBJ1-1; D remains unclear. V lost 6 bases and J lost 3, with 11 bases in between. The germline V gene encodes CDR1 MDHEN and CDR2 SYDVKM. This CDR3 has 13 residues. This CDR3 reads CASSPRGYTEAFF. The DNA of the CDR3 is TGTGCCAGCAGCCCCCGAGGGTACACTGAAGCTTTCTTT.

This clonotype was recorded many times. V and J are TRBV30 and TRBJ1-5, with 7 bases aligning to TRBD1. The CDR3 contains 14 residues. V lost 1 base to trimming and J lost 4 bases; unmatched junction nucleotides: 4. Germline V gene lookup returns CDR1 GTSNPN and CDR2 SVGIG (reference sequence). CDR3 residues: CAWSGGQLNQPQHF. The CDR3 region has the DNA TGTGCCTGGAGTGGGGGACAGTTGAATCAGCCCCAGCATTTT.